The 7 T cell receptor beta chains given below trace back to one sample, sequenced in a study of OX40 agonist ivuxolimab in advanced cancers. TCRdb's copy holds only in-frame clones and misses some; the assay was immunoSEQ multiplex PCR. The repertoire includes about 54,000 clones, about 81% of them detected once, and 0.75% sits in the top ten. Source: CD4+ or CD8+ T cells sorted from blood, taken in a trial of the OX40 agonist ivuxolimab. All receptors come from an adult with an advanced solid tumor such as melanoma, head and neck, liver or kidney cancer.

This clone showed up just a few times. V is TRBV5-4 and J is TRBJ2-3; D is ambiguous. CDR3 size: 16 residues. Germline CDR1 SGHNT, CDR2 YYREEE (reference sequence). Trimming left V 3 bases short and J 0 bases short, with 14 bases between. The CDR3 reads CASSSGPYSSTDTQYF. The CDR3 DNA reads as TGTGCCAGCAGCTCCGGACCCTACTCTAGCACAGATACGCAGTATTTT.

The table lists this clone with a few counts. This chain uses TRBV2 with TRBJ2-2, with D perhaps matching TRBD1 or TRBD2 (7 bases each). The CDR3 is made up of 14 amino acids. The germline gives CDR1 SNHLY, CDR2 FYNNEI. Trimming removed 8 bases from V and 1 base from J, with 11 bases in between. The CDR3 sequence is CASGGDRNTGELFF. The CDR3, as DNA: TGTGCCAGCGGGGGGGACAGGAACACCGGGGAGCTGTTTTTT.

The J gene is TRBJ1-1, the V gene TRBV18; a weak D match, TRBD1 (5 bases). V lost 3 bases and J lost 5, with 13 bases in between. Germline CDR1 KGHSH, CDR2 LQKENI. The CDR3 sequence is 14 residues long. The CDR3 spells CASSPTPAGTEAFF. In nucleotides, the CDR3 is TGTGCCAGCTCACCGACCCCGGCAGGGACTGAAGCTTTCTTT.

The CDR3 DNA reads as TGTGCCAGCAGTTCTGGGCAGGGCGAAAATTCACCCCTCCACTTT. Amino acids: CASSSGQGENSPLHF. The chain links TRBV27 to TRBJ1-6, with a tentative D call TRBD1 (5 bases). Germline lookup yields CDR1 MNHEY and CDR2 SMNVEV (reference sequence). V gave up 4 bases and J gave up 7 bases, with 14 bases separating them. This CDR3 contains 15 residues.

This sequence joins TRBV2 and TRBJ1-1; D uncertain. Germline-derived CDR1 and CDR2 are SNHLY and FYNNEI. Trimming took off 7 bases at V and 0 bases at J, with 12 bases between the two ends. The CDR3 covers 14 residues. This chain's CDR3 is CASILGNMNTEAFF. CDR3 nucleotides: TGTGCCAGCATCCTAGGGAACATGAACACTGAAGCTTTCTTT.

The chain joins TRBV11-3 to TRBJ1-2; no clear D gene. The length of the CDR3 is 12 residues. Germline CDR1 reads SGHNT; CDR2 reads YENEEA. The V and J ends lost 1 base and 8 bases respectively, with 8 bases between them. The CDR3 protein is CASSLGSRGYTF. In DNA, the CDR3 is TGTGCCAGCAGCTTAGGGAGCAGAGGCTACACCTTC.

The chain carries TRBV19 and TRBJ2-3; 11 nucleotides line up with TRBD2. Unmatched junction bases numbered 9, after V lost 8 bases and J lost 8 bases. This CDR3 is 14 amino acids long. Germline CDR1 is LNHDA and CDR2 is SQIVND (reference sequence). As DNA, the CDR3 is TGTGCCAGTGGTGGGACTAGCGGAACGGGTACGCAGTATTTT. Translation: CASGGTSGTGTQYF.